The T cell receptor beta chain under discussion was sequenced for a study of control samples from healthy donors and cancer patients. Measured with immunoSEQ multiplex PCR; TCRdb has only the in-frame clones, and not every one. This table holds fewer than 95,000 clones, 91% found once. CDR3 length: 13 residues. Germline values: CDR1 SQVTM, CDR2 ANQGSEA. Trimming took 8 bases from V and 1 from J; bases not matched to a gene: 6. The source of this sequence is a man younger than 45 in good health. Input material: blood. The chain combines TRBV29-1 with TRBJ1-1; TRBD1 matches 8 bases. The CDR3 here is CSIQGVENTEAFF. DNA for the CDR3: TGCAGCATACAGGGGGTGGAGAACACTGAAGCTTTCTTT. The full variable domain, in which reference TRBV29-1 and TRBJ1-1 provide the parts outside the CDR3, is SAVISQKPSRDICQRGTSLTIQCQVDSQVTMMFWYRQQPGQSLTLIATANQGSEATYESGFVIDKFPISRPNLTFSTLTVSNMSPEDSSIYLCSIQGVENTEAFFGQGTRLTVV.